Detailed here is one T cell receptor (beta chain). Its target is unknown. The source of the sample is a study of naive and memory T cell subsets. General study points: Each distinct alpha or beta sequence counts as one clonotype. Diversity fell and Gini index rose from naive through CM, EM, EMRA. A few larger clonotypes appeared in naive repertoires, especially CD8, possibly memory cells re-expressing CD45RA.

Cells stained for CD3, CD4, CD8, CD45RA, CD27 and viability were sorted into four CD45RA/CD27 subsets. Two oligonucleotides, mixed equimolar, formed the beta constant-region primer covering TRBC1 and TRBC2. Nested alpha and beta constant-region primers with the SP2 primer drove four PCR rounds on ligated cDNA. TCRdb re-derived calls from the UMI-ligation and nested PCR reads in MiXCR, one entry per CDR3 protein. The table lists approximately 100,000 distinct CDR3 sequences, approximately 14% of them singletons. With V trimmed by 7 bases and J by 6 bases, 9 bases remained unmatched. The CDR3 sequence is 14 residues long.

Sequenced sample: naive CD8+ T cells from blood. The sequence was obtained from a human donor in good health. V gene TRBV12-3 or TRBV12-4 combines with J gene TRBJ1-1; the match to TRBD1 covers 9 bases. CDR3 residues: CASTVNRGLAEAFF. CDR3 DNA sequence: TGTGCCAGCACCGTCAACAGGGGGCTCGCTGAAGCTTTCTTT.